A selection of T cell receptor beta chains follows, all from one sample in a study of blood T cell repertoires in COVID-19. Some clones are missing from TCRdb's copy, which holds only in-frame ones; the method was immunoSEQ multiplex PCR. The repertoire holds about 140,000 clones, approximately 80% seen once, with approximately 16% in the top ten. The material sequenced was peripheral blood. Receptor source: a man aged 45-65 years with acute or convalescent COVID-19. Each CDR3 is given with its conserved first and last residue. The size field is filled for only some rows; it gives once, few, many or a size class.

v_gene,j_gene,abundance,CDR3aa
TRBV14,TRBJ2-3,few,CASSLGAGARTDTQYF
TRBV6-5,TRBJ1-5,-,CATGQGLDQPQHF
TRBV19,TRBJ2-3,-,CASSMGLLADGTDTQYF
TRBV19,TRBJ1-6,few,CASSIAQGAHSPLHF
TRBV4-1,TRBJ1-5,-,CASSQTATGGLRSQPQHF
TRBV7-6,TRBJ2-1,-,CASSDPLGTVNNEQFF
TRBV3-1/TRBV3-2,TRBJ2-5,-,CASSPLLAGAETQYF
TRBV6-4,TRBJ1-6,-,CASSDTFNSPLHF
TRBV7-8,TRBJ2-5,-,CASSPSSGAGWETQYF
TRBV5-1,TRBJ1-2,-,CASSLQEGIAYGYTF
TRBV7-6,TRBJ2-6,-,CASSSPGPGANVLTF
TRBV5-1,TRBJ1-1,-,CASSLGGASTEAFF
TRBV5-1,TRBJ2-3,-,CASSRGGATDTQYF
TRBV7-9,TRBJ1-4,-,CASSPTGVNEKLFF
TRBV7-3,TRBJ2-1,once,CASSRGNEQFF
TRBV11-3,TRBJ2-1,few,CASSLEGGGYNEQFF
TRBV9,TRBJ2-2,-,CASSPLGGTSVTGELFF
TRBV6-5,TRBJ1-2,-,CASSSTDRRGYGYTF
TRBV6-5,TRBJ1-2,-,CAGEGGYTYGYTF
TRBV4-1,TRBJ1-4,-,CASSQTGTGRGNEKLFF
TRBV12-3/TRBV12-4,TRBJ1-3,-,CASSRTGGEGYF
TRBV2,TRBJ1-1,-,CASGGQTDTEAFF
TRBV10-3,TRBJ1-6,-,CAISAPDRGSPLHF
TRBV5-1,TRBJ1-5,-,CASREVPGNQPQHF
TRBV12-3/TRBV12-4,TRBJ2-4,once,CASSLGLNQYF
TRBV30,TRBJ1-1,few,CAWSLGGGMNTEAFF
TRBV19,TRBJ1-1,-,CASRQGWTEAFF
TRBV9,TRBJ1-1,once,CASSATGGAFEAFF
TRBV5-1,TRBJ1-2,-,CASSLGGGYTF
TRBV18,TRBJ1-1,-,CASSLKMGQGSTEAFF
TRBV3-1/TRBV3-2,TRBJ1-2,-,CASSPLDSYGYTF
TRBV19,TRBJ1-6,once,CASRDFRNSPLHF
TRBV5-4,TRBJ2-5,-,CASSLAASGAQETQYF
TRBV3-1/TRBV3-2,TRBJ1-4,-,CASRRSSGEKLFF
TRBV7-9,TRBJ2-5,once,CASSLERQGATQYF
TRBV5-4,TRBJ1-2,-,CASSFRGPTGYTF
TRBV6-5,TRBJ1-5,-,CASRNGQGGNQPQHF
TRBV5-6,TRBJ1-5,-,CASSLTALNSNQPQHF
TRBV3-1/TRBV3-2,TRBJ2-7,-,CASRGTGEGYEQYF
TRBV9,TRBJ1-4,-,CASSARDSATNEKLFF